A selection of T cell receptor beta chains follows, all from one sample in a study of spatial heterogeneity in lung cancer. Using its own MiXCR run on the 5' RACE reads, TCRdb lists one record per CDR3 protein. The top ten clones hold around 50% of a sample with approximately 11,000 distinct CDR3 sequences, 3% to 4.5% of them seen once. Source: PBMCs, taken at surgery. The receptors derive from a female donor with early-stage non-small cell lung cancer. The CDR3 runs from the conserved cysteine through the conserved F or W. A D gene is named only where the DNA matches it firmly. Size is stated for part of the rows, as once, few or many counts, or as a class when the clone is expanded.

v_gene	abundance	len	j_gene	d_gene	CDR3nt	CDR3aa
TRBV14	many	15	TRBJ2-1	NA	TGTGCCAGCAGCCGTGATCAGGGTTCCTACAATGAGCAGTTCTTC	CASSRDQGSYNEQFF
TRBV16	many	16	TRBJ1-1	NA	TGTGCCAGCAGCCAATCAGGGGCCCTAAAGAACACTGAAGCTTTCTTT	CASSQSGALKNTEAFF
TRBV20-1	many	16	TRBJ2-1	TRBD2	TGCAGTGCTAGAGATCCCCTAGCGGGAGTCAAGAATGAGCAGTTCTTC	CSARDPLAGVKNEQFF
TRBV20-1	many	12	TRBJ1-1	NA	TGCAGTGCAATCCCAGGGTCCACTGAAGCTTTCTTT	CSAIPGSTEAFF
TRBV4-1	NA	14	TRBJ1-1	NA	TGCGCCAGCAGCCATAGGACGGGGACCTTCGAGGCTTTCTTT	CASSHRTGTFEAFF
TRBV2	many	15	TRBJ1-5	TRBD1	TGTGCCAGCAGAGGACAGGGGGCCAACAATCAGCCCCAGCATTTT	CASRGQGANNQPQHF
TRBV6-4	many	14	TRBJ2-2	NA	TGTGCCAGCAGTCCTAGCGCGAACACCGGGGAGCTGTTTTTT	CASSPSANTGELFF
TRBV5-5	few	15	TRBJ2-2	TRBD1	TGTGCCAGCAGCTGGGGACAGGGGGCAACCGGGGAGCTGTTTTTT	CASSWGQGATGELFF
TRBV7-7	many	14	TRBJ2-5	NA	TGTGCCAGCAGCCCCCTGGGAACAGAGGGGGCCCAGTACTTC	CASSPLGTEGAQYF
TRBV4-1	many	15	TRBJ1-1	NA	TGCGCCAGCAGCCAAAGATCGGAGGAGAACACTGAAGCTTTCTTT	CASSQRSEENTEAFF
TRBV5-1	few	19	TRBJ2-3	TRBD2	TGCGCCAGCAGCTACAAGAGCAGCGGGATGGGAATTAGCACAGATACGCAGTATTTT	CASSYKSSGMGISTDTQYF
TRBV30	many	15	TRBJ2-2	TRBD2	TGTGCCTGGAGTCGTCTAGCGGGAGTCCAAGGGGAGCTGTTTTTT	CAWSRLAGVQGELFF
TRBV20-1	many	16	TRBJ2-3	TRBD2	TGCAGTGCTAGAGTAGCGGGGCGTGCTTTCACAGATACGCAGTATTTT	CSARVAGRAFTDTQYF
TRBV6-6	many	12	TRBJ1-5	NA	TGTGCCAGCAGTAAACTGGAGCAGCCCCAGCATTTT	CASSKLEQPQHF
TRBV11-2	many	13	TRBJ2-7	NA	TGTGCCAGCAGCCCCTGGGACTCCTCAAGAATGTACTTC	CASSPWDSSRMYF
TRBV20-1	many	14	TRBJ2-3	TRBD2	TGCAGTGCTTCTCAGACTAGCGGCACAGATACGCAGTATTTT	CSASQTSGTDTQYF
TRBV20-1	few	12	TRBJ2-4	TRBD2	TGCAGTGCAGCGCGGGGGAAAAACATTCAGTACTTC	CSAARGKNIQYF
TRBV27	many	14	TRBJ2-3	NA	TGTGCCAGCAGTCCCCAGCGGGGCACAGATACGCAGTATTTT	CASSPQRGTDTQYF
TRBV4-3	few	16	TRBJ1-5	NA	TGCGCCAGCAGCCAAGCGAAGCCCTTGGACACCCAGCCCCAGCATTTT	CASSQAKPLDTQPQHF
TRBV6-2/TRBV6-3	few	18	TRBJ2-3	TRBD2	TGTGCCAGCAGTTCCCTAGGGCGACTAGCGGGCAGCACAGATACGCAGTATTTT	CASSSLGRLAGSTDTQYF
TRBV20-1	many	13	TRBJ1-1	NA	TGCAGTGCTAGGGACATCAAGAACACTGAAGCTTTCTTT	CSARDIKNTEAFF
TRBV7-2	many	14	TRBJ2-1	NA	TGTGCCAGCAGCCCCACCCGGGAGAGTGGGACGAGGTTCTTC	CASSPTRESGTRFF
TRBV4-2	many	15	TRBJ2-1	NA	TGTGCCAGCAGCCAGAGCCCTAGGGCCTACAATGAGCAGTTCTTC	CASSQSPRAYNEQFF
TRBV20-1	many	11	TRBJ2-7	TRBD2	TGCAGTGCTGGGAGGGACGAGGAGCAGTACTTC	CSAGRDEEQYF
TRBV30	few	13	TRBJ1-6	NA	TGTGCCTGGAGTTACAACAGCGATTCACCCCTCCACTTT	CAWSYNSDSPLHF
TRBV7-8	few	15	TRBJ1-2	NA	TGTGCCAGCAGCTTAGTCTGGCAGGATTGGTATGGCTACACCTTC	CASSLVWQDWYGYTF
TRBV28	medium-sized	13	TRBJ2-3	NA	TGTGCCAGCAGTTCCCCCATATCCGATACGCAGTATTTT	CASSSPISDTQYF
TRBV7-2	few	14	TRBJ2-3	TRBD2	TGTGCCAGCAGCTCACCGGGACTAACAGATACGCAGTATTTT	CASSSPGLTDTQYF
TRBV7-2	many	15	TRBJ1-2	NA	TGTGCCAGCAGCTTAGACAGACGAATTAACTATGGCTACACCTTC	CASSLDRRINYGYTF
TRBV27	many	14	TRBJ2-1	TRBD2	TGTGCCAGCAGTTGGACTAGCGGTTACAATGAGCAGTTCTTC	CASSWTSGYNEQFF
TRBV9	NA	14	TRBJ2-3	NA	TGTGCCAGCAGCGTCGTGGAAGTCACAGATACGCAGTATTTT	CASSVVEVTDTQYF
TRBV21-1	many	17	TRBJ2-7	NA	TGTGCCAGCAACCCCGGTGGTGCGCGGGAGGCGCCCTACGAGCAGTACTTC	CASNPGGAREAPYEQYF
TRBV29-1	many	15	TRBJ2-2	TRBD2	TGCAGCGTTGGGGGTGGTAGCGGGAGCACCGGGGAGCTGTTTTTT	CSVGGGSGSTGELFF
TRBV7-2	many	13	TRBJ2-5	NA	TGTGCCAGCAGCTTAGCATGGTCCGAGACCCAGTACTTC	CASSLAWSETQYF
TRBV7-2	many	13	TRBJ2-5	NA	TGTGCCAGCGCCCGGGCAGCACAAGAGACCCAGTACTTC	CASARAAQETQYF
TRBV6-5	many	15	TRBJ2-1	NA	TGTGCCAGCAGCCCCGAGGCTACCCCAGACAATGAGCAGTTCTTC	CASSPEATPDNEQFF
TRBV7-8	many	16	TRBJ2-3	TRBD2	TGTGCCAGCAGCGGACCTGGGGGGGTTCGCACAGATACGCAGTATTTT	CASSGPGGVRTDTQYF
TRBV28	many	15	TRBJ2-3	NA	TGTGCCAGCAGTTTAAGTGTCCGGGCCGCCGATACGCAGTATTTT	CASSLSVRAADTQYF
TRBV6-1	NA	13	TRBJ1-5	NA	TGTGCCAGCGCGACAGAGGGCAATCAGCCCCAGCATTTT	CASATEGNQPQHF
TRBV7-9	many	16	TRBJ2-3	TRBD2	TGTGCCAGCAGCGACGGGACTAGCGGCTACACAGATACGCAGTATTTT	CASSDGTSGYTDTQYF
TRBV14	NA	15	TRBJ1-1	TRBD1	TGTGCCAGCAGCCAACACAGGGGCCTTAACACTGAAGCTTTCTTT	CASSQHRGLNTEAFF
TRBV7-9	medium-sized	14	TRBJ1-1	NA	TGTGCCAGCAGCTCTCAAGGGAGTACCACTGAAGCTTTCTTT	CASSSQGSTTEAFF
TRBV11-3	many	15	TRBJ2-2	NA	TGTGCCAGCAGCTTAGACTACTGGAACACCGGGGAGCTGTTTTTT	CASSLDYWNTGELFF
TRBV5-1	many	14	TRBJ2-7	NA	TGCGCCAGCAGCTTGGCGGGATTCACGTACGAGCAGTACTTC	CASSLAGFTYEQYF
TRBV19	many	13	TRBJ1-2	NA	TGTGCCAGTAGTATAGTGGGCATCCTCGGCTACACCTTC	CASSIVGILGYTF
TRBV7-9	many	18	TRBJ2-6	TRBD2	TGTGCCAGCAGCTTAGGGCTAGCGGGAGCTCCTGGGGCCAACGTCCTGACTTTC	CASSLGLAGAPGANVLTF
TRBV24-1	many	15	TRBJ1-2	NA	TGTGCCACCAGTGATCAGAGACAGGACCTCTATGGCTACACCTTC	CATSDQRQDLYGYTF
TRBV12-3/TRBV12-4	NA	14	TRBJ2-3	TRBD2	TGTGCCAGCAGTTTTAGGCGGGGGGATAATACGCAGTATTTT	CASSFRRGDNTQYF
TRBV28	many	14	TRBJ1-1	NA	TGTGCCAGCAGTTCCGACCTCAGGCCCACTGAAGCTTTCTTT	CASSSDLRPTEAFF
TRBV5-1	many	14	TRBJ2-3	TRBD1	TGCGCCAGCAGCTTGCAGGGGGCGGTAGATACGCAGTATTTT	CASSLQGAVDTQYF